Presented here are 26 T cell receptor beta chains from one specimen sequenced in a study of blood T cell repertoires in COVID-19. This table comes from immunoSEQ multiplex PCR, and its TCRdb copy is limited to in-frame clones, with some not included. The sample contains some 69,000 clones, roughly 79% of which appear only once. The material sequenced was peripheral blood. These receptors were collected from a woman aged 70-85 years with acute or convalescent COVID-19.

The V gene is TRBV18, the J gene TRBJ2-2; tentatively, D is TRBD1 (6 bases). Trimming took 3 bases from V and 0 from J, leaving 8 bases between them. Germline assignment: CDR1 KGHSH and CDR2 LQKENI. The CDR3 loop spans 15 amino acids. This CDR3 reads CASSPDRTNTGELFF. As DNA, the CDR3 is TGTGCCAGCTCACCTGACAGGACGAACACCGGGGAGCTGTTTTTT.

V usage is TRBV4-1 and J usage is TRBJ1-1; 9 positions agree with TRBD1. Per the germline V gene, CDR1 is MGHRA and CDR2 is YSYEKL. The J segment lost 3 bases and the V segment lost 4 bases, leaving 6 bases of the junction unmatched. The CDR3 consists of 15 residues. This chain's CDR3 is CASSLSGTGYTEAFF. DNA of the CDR3: TGCGCCAGCAGCCTATCAGGGACAGGGTACACTGAAGCTTTCTTT.

The rearrangement joins TRBV7-8 to TRBJ2-7; no reliable D call. Trimming took 10 bases from V and 2 from J, leaving 21 bases between them. Per germline, CDR1 SGHVS and CDR2 FQNEAQ. The CDR3 is 15 residues long. The CDR3 protein is CATASLLAGAYEQYF. In DNA form, the CDR3 reads TGTGCCACCGCTTCCCTCCTGGCCGGAGCCTACGAGCAGTACTTC.

V gene TRBV27 combines with J gene TRBJ2-5; 7 bases are shared with TRBD1. The CDR3 extends over 15 amino acids. Unmatched junction bases numbered 4, after V lost 2 bases and J lost 1 base. CDR1 MNHEY and CDR2 SMNVEV come from the germline V gene (reference sequence). CDR3 protein: CASSLGDRVQETQYF. DNA for the CDR3: TGTGCCAGCAGTTTAGGGGACAGAGTCCAAGAGACCCAGTACTTC.

J is TRBJ1-1 and V is TRBV10-3, with D possibly being TRBD1 (5 bases). Trimming cost V 6 bases and J 1 base, with 9 bases left between them. This CDR3 comprises 13 residues. Germline V gene sequence: CDR1 ENHRY, CDR2 SYGVKD. DNA for the CDR3: TGTGCCATCAGCAGGGATTCGAACACTGAAGCTTTCTTT. This encodes CAISRDSNTEAFF.

This clone has just one count. The chain uses TRBV7-6 and TRBJ2-1; perhaps TRBD2 as D (6 bases). CDR3 length: 15 amino acids. Germline loops: CDR1 SGHVS, CDR2 FNYEAQ. V was clipped by 5 bases and J by 2 bases, with 13 bases between them. The CDR3 DNA reads TGTGCCAGCAGCACACTGGGGGAGGCCTACAATGAGCAGTTCTTC. Its translation: CASSTLGEAYNEQFF.

This rearrangement joins TRBV11-3 to TRBJ1-2, with a weak D call TRBD1 (5 bases). Deletions cut 0 bases from V and 3 bases from J, with 11 bases between. Germline loops: CDR1 SGHNT, CDR2 YENEEA. This CDR3 is 15 amino acids long. The CDR3 reads CASSLEPGPDYGYTF. CDR3 sequence (DNA): TGTGCCAGCAGCTTAGAACCAGGGCCAGACTATGGCTACACCTTC.

The chain joins TRBV11-2 to TRBJ1-1; D is unresolved. V lost 0 bases, J lost 0 bases, and 5 bases lay in between. The V gene's germline CDR1 is SGHAT and CDR2 FQNNGV. This CDR3 has 14 amino acids. CDR3 residues: CASSLERVNTEAFF. The CDR3 region has the DNA TGTGCCAGCAGCTTAGAACGGGTGAACACTGAAGCTTTCTTT.

This chain connects TRBV19 to TRBJ1-1, with no clear D. V lost 6 bases to trimming and J lost 1 base, with 12 bases between them. This CDR3 region has 14 residues. The germline V gene has CDR1 LNHDA and CDR2 SQIVND (reference sequence). The CDR3 DNA follows: TGTGCCAGTAGCGAGGTCGGGAGGAACACTGAAGCTTTCTTT. Protein product: CASSEVGRNTEAFF.

V usage is TRBV6-6 and J usage is TRBJ2-5; 8 positions match TRBD1. Looked up from germline, CDR1 is MNHNY and CDR2 is SVGAGI (reference sequence). V trimming: 3 bases; J trimming: 6 bases; junction bases outside the gene matches: 6. The CDR3 totals 14 residues. CDR3 nucleotide sequence: TGTGCCAGCAGTTATTCAGGGGGCGTAAAGACCCAGTACTTC. Translating it yields CASSYSGGVKTQYF.

This clone has just one count. The chain links TRBV24-1 to TRBJ2-1, with 8 bases identical to TRBD1. Trimming at V came to 4 bases and at J to 7 bases, leaving 8 bases not matched to a gene. Germline V lookup: CDR1 KGHDR, CDR2 SFDVKD. The CDR3 extends over 15 amino acids. The CDR3 region has the DNA TGTGCCACCAGTGACCCGGGACAGGCGGGAAATGAGCAGTTCTTC. Encoded protein: CATSDPGQAGNEQFF.

CDR3 bases: TGTGCCAGCAGCCTAACAGGGAACTATGGCTACACCTTC. It is translated as CASSLTGNYGYTF. The rearrangement links TRBV6-5 to TRBJ1-2, with D perhaps matching TRBD1 (6 bases). Between the trimmed V and J ends, which lost 6 bases and 2 bases, there was a span of 10 bases. CDR1 is MNHEY, CDR2 SVGAGI, per germline. The CDR3 runs to 13 residues.

The chain couples TRBV5-1 to TRBJ1-4, with 7 positions matching TRBD1. Germline CDR1 is SGHRS and CDR2 is YFSETQ. CDR3 length: 15 amino acids. Trimming removed 1 base from V and 3 bases from J; junction bases left unmatched: 3. The CDR3 loop reads CASSLPGTANEKLFF. CDR3 in DNA: TGCGCCAGCAGCTTGCCCGGGACAGCTAATGAAAAACTGTTTTTT.

This CDR3 is CAISEYGTAYSNQPQHF. CDR3 sequence (DNA): TGTGCCATCAGTGAGTACGGGACAGCGTATAGCAATCAGCCCCAGCATTTT. The J gene is TRBJ1-5, the V gene TRBV10-3; 7 bases map to TRBD1. This CDR3 is 17 amino acids long. Germline CDR1 and CDR2: ENHRY and SYGVKD. V lost 1 base and J lost 0; bases outside the gene matches: 6.

The rearrangement links TRBV9 to TRBJ2-2, with D tentatively TRBD2 (6 bases). Trimming left V 4 bases short and J 6 bases short, with 19 bases between. Germline assignment: CDR1 SGDLS and CDR2 YYNGEE. There are 16 residues in the CDR3. The CDR3 DNA reads as TGTGCCAGCAGCCCACCGGGACTTGGAGGGTCCGGGGAGCTGTTTTTT. Translating gives CASSPPGLGGSGELFF.

The V gene is TRBV5-1, the J gene TRBJ2-4; D is possibly TRBD1 (6 bases). The V end lost 0 bases, the J end lost 6 bases, and 16 bases lay between the germline ends. Per germline, CDR1 SGHRS and CDR2 YFSETQ. This CDR3 contains 16 residues. The CDR3, as DNA: TGCGCCAGCAGCTTGGCTGGGGGCGCGTACTTAAACATTCAGTACTTC. As protein: CASSLAGGAYLNIQYF.

V and J are TRBV27 and TRBJ2-1; 7 bases match TRBD2. CDR1 and CDR2 (germline): MNHEY, SMNVEV (reference sequence). This CDR3 contains 16 residues. Trimming removed 2 bases from V and 2 bases from J; junction bases left unmatched: 6. CDR3 region: CASSLTGLETYNEQFF. The CDR3 DNA is TGTGCCAGCAGTTTAACAGGACTAGAAACCTACAATGAGCAGTTCTTC.

This sequence joins TRBV30 and TRBJ1-2, with D possibly being TRBD1 (6 bases). This CDR3 spans 15 amino acids. The germline CDR1 and CDR2 sequences are GTSNPN and SVGIG (reference sequence). Trimming removed 4 bases from V and 2 bases from J, with 17 bases in between. The CDR3 protein is CAWKRIRGGNYGYTF. Here the CDR3 DNA reads TGTGCCTGGAAAAGGATCAGGGGAGGGAACTATGGCTACACCTTC.

The chain links TRBV28 to TRBJ1-2, with 8 bases aligning to TRBD1. This CDR3 is 15 amino acids long. The ends lost 5 bases at V and 3 bases at J; junction bases unmatched: 8. Germline CDR1 MDHEN, CDR2 SYDVKM. The CDR3 coding sequence is TGTGCCAGCAGTCCTAGGACAGGGTTGCACTATGGCTACACCTTC. Its protein product is CASSPRTGLHYGYTF.

CDR3 in DNA: TGTGCCAGCTGTCTCGGGAATCCGGGCACCGGGGAGCTGTTTTTT. This codes for CASCLGNPGTGELFF. The V gene is TRBV27, the J gene TRBJ2-2, with D tentatively TRBD2 (5 bases). Germline lookup yields CDR1 MNHEY and CDR2 SMNVEV (reference sequence). The ends were cut back, 8 bases at V and 4 bases at J, with 17 bases in the middle. This CDR3 has 15 residues.

This clone was picked up a small number of times. J is TRBJ2-7 and V is TRBV7-9; TRBD1 agrees at 11 bases. V lost 2 bases and J lost 5; bases outside the gene matches: 8. Germline CDR1 and CDR2: SEHNR and FQNEAQ (reference sequence). CDR3 length equals 16 residues. The CDR3 DNA reads TGTGCCAGCAGCTTACCCGGACAGGGGGCGTTAGACGAGCAGTACTTC. Its translation is CASSLPGQGALDEQYF.

J is TRBJ1-1 and V is TRBV14; D may be TRBD1 (5 bases). Germline lookup yields CDR1 SGHDN and CDR2 FVKESK. Trimming cost V 7 bases and J 0 bases, with 9 bases left between them. The CDR3 is 13 residues long. CDR3 coding DNA: TGTGCCAGCACGCGGGGGTTGAACACTGAAGCTTTCTTT. Amino acid sequence: CASTRGLNTEAFF.

This clone was seen only once. The chain is built from TRBV18 and TRBJ1-2; perhaps TRBD1 as D (6 bases). CDR1 is KGHSH and CDR2 is LQKENI in the germline V gene. Trimming pared 4 bases from V and 3 bases from J, leaving 9 bases between. The CDR3 totals 13 residues. CDR3 sequence: CASSLQGDYGYTF. CDR3 coding DNA: TGTGCCAGCTCACTACAGGGTGACTATGGCTACACCTTC.

This chain links TRBV5-1 with TRBJ1-5, with no clear D. Germline V gene lookup returns CDR1 SGHRS and CDR2 YFSETQ. The CDR3 runs to 15 residues. V lost 5 bases and J lost 2, with 14 bases in between. CDR3 region: CASRLTAAGNQPQHF. Written as DNA, the CDR3 is TGCGCCAGCAGGTTGACGGCGGCGGGCAATCAGCCCCAGCATTTT.

The V call is TRBV27, the J call TRBJ1-1; D gene uncertain. The CDR3 covers 13 residues. The V gene lost 7 bases and the J gene lost 0 bases, with 9 bases spanning the gap. CDR1 MNHEY and CDR2 SMNVEV come from the germline V gene (reference sequence). CDR3 coding DNA: TGTGCCAGCAAACGAGAAATGAACACTGAAGCTTTCTTT. It codes for CASKREMNTEAFF.

In this sample, this clone turned up a few times. The rearrangement joins TRBV10-3 to TRBJ1-2; TRBD1 agrees at 8 bases. There are 17 residues in the CDR3. CDR1 and CDR2 from the germline V gene are ENHRY and SYGVKD. With V trimmed by 7 bases and J by 3 bases, 16 bases remained unmatched. The CDR3 bases are TGTGCCATCAACCCCGAGGGTCACAGGGGGAGTGACTATGGCTACACCTTC. Encoded protein: CAINPEGHRGSDYGYTF.